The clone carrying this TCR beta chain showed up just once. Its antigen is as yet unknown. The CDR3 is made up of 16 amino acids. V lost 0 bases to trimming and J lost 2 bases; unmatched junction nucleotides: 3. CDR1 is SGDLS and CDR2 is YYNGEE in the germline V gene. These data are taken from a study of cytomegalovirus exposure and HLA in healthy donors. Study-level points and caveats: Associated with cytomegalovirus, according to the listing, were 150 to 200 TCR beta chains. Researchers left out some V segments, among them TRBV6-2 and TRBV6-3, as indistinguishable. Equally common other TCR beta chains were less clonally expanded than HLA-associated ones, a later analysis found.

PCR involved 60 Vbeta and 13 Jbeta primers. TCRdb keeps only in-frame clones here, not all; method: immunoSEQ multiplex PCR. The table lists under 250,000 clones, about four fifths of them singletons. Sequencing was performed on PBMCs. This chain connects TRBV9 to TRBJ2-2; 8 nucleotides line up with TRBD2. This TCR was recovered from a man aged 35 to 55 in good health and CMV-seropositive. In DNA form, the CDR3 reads TGTGCCAGCAGCGTAGTGGCGGGAGGAAACACCGGGGAGCTGTTTTTT. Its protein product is CASSVVAGGNTGELFF.